The 8 T cell receptor beta chains reported below all come from one sample, sequenced in a study of OX40 agonist ivuxolimab in advanced cancers. The protocol was immunoSEQ multiplex PCR, while the TCRdb copy is restricted to in-frame clones and leaves out a portion. The data show around 40,000 clones, approximately 83% seen once. Sample: CD4+ or CD8+ T cells sorted from blood, taken in a trial of the OX40 agonist ivuxolimab. These receptors were collected from an adult with an advanced solid tumor such as melanoma, head and neck, liver or kidney cancer.

The chain combines TRBV7-9 with TRBJ2-3; 14 bases are shared with TRBD2. The CDR3 consists of 15 residues. Germline values: CDR1 SEHNR, CDR2 FQNEAQ (reference sequence). Trimming at V came to 5 bases and at J to 8 bases, leaving 6 bases not matched to a gene. CDR3 protein: CASSLTSGGAATQYF. In nucleotides, the CDR3 is TGTGCCAGCAGCCTGACTAGCGGGGGGGCTGCTACGCAGTATTTT.

This clone turned up a few times. This chain links TRBV2 with TRBJ1-1; weak D call: TRBD1 (6 bases). CDR3 length: 14 residues. Germline V gives CDR1 SNHLY, CDR2 FYNNEI. The ends were cut back, 7 bases at V and 1 base at J, with 13 bases in the middle. The CDR3: CASTEQGANTEAFF. The CDR3, as DNA: TGTGCCAGCACCGAACAGGGAGCGAACACTGAAGCTTTCTTT.

V gene TRBV19 combines with J gene TRBJ2-6; D is tentatively TRBD1 or TRBD2 (6 bases each). The CDR3 is 20 amino acids. Germline CDR1 LNHDA, CDR2 SQIVND (reference sequence). V dropped 4 bases and J dropped 0 bases, with 22 bases sitting between them. DNA for the CDR3: TGTGCCAGTAGTACCGGAGGGGGTTGGGAGTGGGTCTCTGGGGCCAACGTCCTGACTTTC. Encoded protein: CASSTGGGWEWVSGANVLTF.

The chain has TRBV4-3 and TRBJ1-2; 8 nucleotides line up with TRBD1. Germline CDR1 LGHNA, CDR2 YSLEER. The CDR3 has 17 amino acids. Germline trimming cut 1 base from V and 2 bases from J; bases unmatched to any gene: 9. DNA for the CDR3: TGCGCCAGCAGCCAAGTCTGGGGCGGACAGGGAAACTATGGCTACACCTTC. This sequence encodes CASSQVWGGQGNYGYTF.

This chain connects TRBV6-5 to TRBJ1-4; TRBD1 might be the D (6 bases). In germline, CDR1 is MNHEY, CDR2 SVGAGI. CDR3 length: 13 amino acids. Trimming removed 5 bases from V and 8 bases from J, with 12 bases in between. The CDR3 DNA is TGTGCCAGCAGTGCGCAGGGGTACGAAAAACTGTTTTTT. Encoded protein: CASSAQGYEKLFF.

The J gene is TRBJ2-7, the V gene TRBV28; a possible D gene is TRBD2 (5 bases). This CDR3 has 16 amino acids. Germline V gene data show CDR1 as MDHEN and CDR2 as SYDVKM. V was cut by 4 bases and J by 0 bases, with 16 bases left in between. CDR3 amino acids: CASSYPLGRSSYEQYF. The CDR3 region has the DNA TGTGCCAGCAGTTACCCACTAGGGCGCTCCTCCTACGAGCAGTACTTC.

CDR3 bases: TGTGCCACCAACTGGGGGACTAGCACCTACAATGAGCAGTTCTTC. Protein product: CATNWGTSTYNEQFF. The chain combines TRBV6-6 with TRBJ2-1; 9 bases map to TRBD2. Germline V gene lookup returns CDR1 MNHNY and CDR2 SVGAGI (reference sequence). V trimming: 10 bases; J trimming: 2 bases; junction bases outside the gene matches: 9. This CDR3 contains 15 residues.

This rearrangement joins TRBV30 to TRBJ2-1, with D perhaps TRBD1 (5 bases). Trimming cost V 0 bases and J 5 bases, with 11 bases left between them. This CDR3 spans 14 amino acids. Germline CDR1 and CDR2: GTSNPN and SVGIG (reference sequence). The CDR3 loop is CAWSVGVTDNEQFF. The CDR3 DNA follows: TGTGCCTGGAGTGTAGGGGTTACCGACAATGAGCAGTTCTTC.